The sequence of this T cell receptor beta chain was determined in a study of blood T cell repertoires in COVID-19. Study-level background: Italy, Spain and the United States were the sources of the convalescent and acute COVID-19 samples. T cells, B-cell-depleted T cells, or PBMCs supplied cDNA or gDNA.

Unmatched junction bases numbered 12, after V lost 6 bases and J lost 7 bases. This CDR3 has 15 amino acids. CDR1 is MGHRA, CDR2 YSYEKL, per germline. Per the original methods: Amplification of reference gene primers was used by the study to estimate nucleated cell counts. Assay: immunoSEQ multiplex PCR; the TCRdb copy retains only in-frame clones and omits some. For V, J and clone size, that table is used; D and trimming come from the DNA. In the table there are roughly 120,000 clones, approximately 84% of which are singletons. This rearrangement joins TRBV4-1 to TRBJ1-2; 9 bases are shared with TRBD1. The receptor was isolated from a middle-aged man with acute or convalescent COVID-19. The sequenced sample consisted of peripheral blood. The CDR3 here is CASRHAPGQGPGYTF. The CDR3, as DNA: TGCGCCAGCAGACACGCTCCGGGACAGGGACCTGGCTACACCTTC.